This entry concerns a single T cell receptor (beta chain). No antigen is known for it. At one of its ends the junction is not consistent with the germline gene, which may arise from a read error. The data derive from a study of tumor-infiltrating lymphocytes in primary liver carcinoma. General study results and limits: Blood trailed tumors significantly in top-250-clone fraction (p = 0.039).

Germline values: CDR1 MNHNS, CDR2 SASEGT. This CDR3 comprises 14 residues. Starting from roughly 0.5 ug of total RNA, TCR beta cDNA was produced with a primer in the constant region. What produced the TCR beta libraries was three nested multiplex PCR rounds using slightly modified ARM-PCR. TRBV1-TRBV30 forward and Cbeta reverse primers drove the first two roughly 9-cycle rounds. TCRdb itself ran the multiplex PCR reads through MiXCR, one entry per CDR3 protein. The profile covers tens of thousands of distinct CDR3 sequences, with around 79% appearing a single time and about two fifths taken by the ten largest. Both RNA and DNA were isolated together from around 20-30 mg of bulk tissue that had not been sorted.

This clonotype originated in a woman in her twenties or thirties with primary liver carcinoma and hepatitis B virus infection. This chain links TRBV6-1 with TRBJ2-2, with D maybe TRBD1 (6 bases). Sequencing input: liver tumor tissue from sampling region 4. The subset is: tumor region T4, right-lateral pole. The CDR3 spells CASMKGRDTGELFF. The DNA of the CDR3 is TGTGCCAGCATGAAAGGAAGGGACACCGGGGAGCTGTTTTTC.